Sequencing of this T cell receptor (beta chain) was carried out in a study of beta chain features in type 1 diabetes. Regarding the study as a whole: Because the template was cDNA, high-expressing cells might be over-represented. Whatever favoring of shorter templates PCR might show would apply equally to patients and controls. Shorter TCRB CDR3s, moderately but significantly so, marked every one of the four CD4+ subsets in Type 1 diabetes patients.

Isolated RNA was reverse transcribed in full, so expressed TCRB transcripts were sequenced. Assay used: immunoSEQ multiplex PCR; TCRdb lists only in-frame clones, some missing. This table holds some 370,000 clones, 9.5% to 10% found once. Per donor, one heparinised blood draw averaged roughly 110 mL. The authors sorted CD4+ naive, central memory, regulatory and stem cell-like memory cells via CD45RO/CCR7/CD25/CD127/CD95/CD27. Trimming removed 6 bases at V and 0 bases at J, with 7 bases between. CDR1 and CDR2 from the germline V gene are LNHDA and SQIVND (reference sequence). The CDR3 is made up of 13 amino acids. This clone was found a few times. Antigen: not known.

Sequencing was performed on central memory CD4+ T cells from blood. The sequence was obtained from a young man with type 1 diabetes. The genes are TRBV19 and TRBJ2-3; D gene uncertain. The CDR3 loop is CASRAASTDTQYF. The DNA for the CDR3 is TGTGCCAGTAGGGCTGCTAGCACAGATACGCAGTATTTT.